One and the same sample provided the 30 T cell receptor beta chains below, sequenced in a study of blood T cell repertoires in COVID-19 (dated by TCRdb to 2020 to 2021). The method behind the library was the immunoSEQ multiplex PCR assay. Held by TCRdb, this immuneACCESS table contains in-frame sequences only and omits some clones. Under half of the omission traces to an unresolved V gene where checked; the cause of the rest is unknown. The sample table holds around 68,000 clones, of which roughly 87% were seen once. Roughly 6.1% of the sample comes from the top ten. Sequencing input: peripheral blood. The receptors originated from a woman in her forties or fifties with acute or convalescent COVID-19.

V and J are TRBV27 and TRBJ1-5, with D perhaps matching TRBD1 (6 bases). The germline V gene has CDR1 MNHEY and CDR2 SMNVEV (reference sequence). The V and J ends lost 3 bases and 6 bases respectively, with 6 bases between them. The CDR3 has 12 residues. The CDR3 spells CASSLTGQPQHF. The CDR3 DNA follows: TGTGCCAGCAGTTTGACAGGTCAGCCCCAGCATTTT.

This clone counts as medium-sized. The V and J genes are TRBV4-1 and TRBJ1-1; D is perhaps TRBD1 (6 bases). The CDR3 covers 16 residues. V was cut by 1 base and J by 0 bases, with 12 bases left in between. Germline V gives CDR1 MGHRA, CDR2 YSYEKL. Here the CDR3 DNA reads TGCGCCAGCAGCCAAGGGCAGGGGTCGATGAACACTGAAGCTTTCTTT. Amino acid sequence: CASSQGQGSMNTEAFF.

The rearrangement joins TRBV2 to TRBJ1-5; tentative D call: TRBD1 (6 bases). This CDR3 comprises 15 residues. The germline V gene has CDR1 SNHLY and CDR2 FYNNEI. Trimming shortened V by 7 bases and J by 1 base, and 14 bases separated the two germline ends. This CDR3 reads CASTSQGISNQPQHF. CDR3 nucleotides: TGTGCCAGCACTTCACAGGGAATCAGCAATCAGCCCCAGCATTTT.

In this sample, this clone turned up a few times. The chain employs TRBV5-5 and TRBJ1-5, with 8 bases aligning to TRBD1. This CDR3 region has 15 residues. CDR1 SGHKS and CDR2 YYEKEE come from the germline V gene (reference sequence). The ends lost 0 bases at V and 13 bases at J; junction bases unmatched: 12. The CDR3 sequence: CASSLGTGSRGPQHF. Written as DNA, the CDR3 is TGTGCCAGCAGCTTGGGGACAGGGTCCCGAGGACCGCAGCATTTT.

J is TRBJ1-6 and V is TRBV19, with D unclear. V lost 5 bases and J 3 bases, leaving 11 bases between the germline ends. CDR1 LNHDA and CDR2 SQIVND come from the germline V gene (reference sequence). CDR3 length equals 15 residues. In nucleotides, the CDR3 is TGTGCCAGTAGTGCCGACGGAGTCTATAATTCACCCCTCCACTTT. Translation: CASSADGVYNSPLHF.

J is TRBJ2-5 and V is TRBV5-1; TRBD1 matches at 9 bases. The length of the CDR3 is 17 residues. V trimming: 3 bases; J trimming: 5 bases; junction bases outside the gene matches: 14. The germline V gene has CDR1 SGHRS and CDR2 YFSETQ. CDR3 protein: CASSSNPDRGGGETQYF. The DNA of the CDR3 is TGCGCCAGCAGCTCCAACCCGGACAGGGGAGGAGGGGAGACCCAGTACTTC.

The V and J genes are TRBV30 and TRBJ1-5; a weak D match, TRBD1 (6 bases). Germline V CDR1 and CDR2: GTSNPN, SVGIG (reference sequence). The germline V and J ends were trimmed by 2 bases and 0 bases, with 14 bases remaining between them. The CDR3 contains 16 residues. The CDR3 sequence: CAWSPLDSYSNQPQHF. The CDR3 DNA is TGTGCCTGGAGTCCCCTGGACAGCTATAGCAATCAGCCCCAGCATTTT.

The rearrangement joins TRBV18 to TRBJ2-7; D perhaps matches TRBD1 (6 bases). The V end was cut by 6 bases, the J end by 3 bases, with 9 bases between. The CDR3 is 12 amino acids. Germline-derived CDR1 and CDR2 are KGHSH and LQKENI. The DNA of the CDR3 is TGTGCCAGCTCGCAGGACAGCTACGAGCAGTACTTC. Its protein product is CASSQDSYEQYF.

This clone was found a few times. The J gene is TRBJ1-1, the V gene TRBV19; 7 bases line up with TRBD1. Germline CDR1 and CDR2: LNHDA and SQIVND (reference sequence). The trim removed 3 bases at V and 4 bases at J, leaving 2 bases unmatched. This CDR3 is 13 amino acids long. DNA for the CDR3: TGTGCCAGTAGTATGAACAGGGGCACTGAAGCTTTCTTT. Protein sequence: CASSMNRGTEAFF.

The rearrangement links TRBV4-2 to TRBJ1-2; no firm D call. Germline assignment: CDR1 LGHNA and CDR2 YNFKEQ. The CDR3 runs to 13 residues. V dropped 3 bases and J dropped 8 bases, with 13 bases sitting between them. This CDR3 is CASSHPTENGYTF. CDR3 nucleotides: TGTGCCAGCAGCCACCCTACAGAGAACGGCTACACCTTC.

V is TRBV19 and J is TRBJ1-4, with 8 bases that match TRBD1. V was pared by 5 bases and J by 8 bases, with 7 bases of the junction left unmatched. There are 14 residues in the CDR3. CDR1 is LNHDA, CDR2 SQIVND, per germline (reference sequence). The CDR3 reads CASSQGAQREKLFF. CDR3 coding DNA: TGTGCCAGTAGTCAGGGGGCTCAAAGGGAAAAACTGTTTTTT.

The chain has TRBV19 and TRBJ1-1; unclear D gene. Germline lookup yields CDR1 LNHDA and CDR2 SQIVND (reference sequence). The germline V and J ends were trimmed by 10 bases and 5 bases, with 11 bases remaining between them. The CDR3 extends over 11 amino acids. The CDR3 nucleotides are TGTGCCACGAGAGGAGAAACTGAAGCTTTCTTT. It encodes CATRGETEAFF.

This chain joins TRBV21-1 and TRBJ2-3; the D call TRBD1 from the table was never checked on the DNA. TRBV21-1 is assigned pseudogene status. This CDR3 is built from 17 residues. The CDR3 sequence is CASSKGRGSPSTDTQYF. For the CDR3, the DNA is TGTGCCAGCAGCAAAGGAAGGGGCTCCCCTAGCACAGATACGCAGTATTTT.

The chain couples TRBV11-2 to TRBJ2-7; 8 nucleotides align to TRBD2. V trimming: 4 bases; J trimming: 6 bases; junction bases outside the gene matches: 5. Germline V gives CDR1 SGHAT, CDR2 FQNNGV. The length of the CDR3 is 13 residues. The CDR3 region is CASSSGGEGEQYF. The CDR3 DNA is TGTGCCAGCAGCTCCGGGGGGGAAGGCGAGCAGTACTTC. Together with reference TRBV11-2 and TRBJ2-7, the CDR3 gives the full variable domain: EAGVAQSPRYKIIEKRQSVAFWCNPISGHATLYWYQQILGQGPKLLIQFQNNGVVDDSQLPKDRFSAERLKGVDSTLKIQPAKLEDSAVYLCASSSGGEGEQYFGPGTRLTVT.

The genes are TRBV7-9 and TRBJ1-2, with unresolved D. V was trimmed by 0 bases and J by 8 bases, leaving 16 bases between them. CDR1 and CDR2 from the germline V gene are SEHNR and FQNEAQ (reference sequence). There are 15 residues in the CDR3. In nucleotides, the CDR3 is TGTGCCAGCAGCTTAGCCGGATCCTTAGCGGACGGCTACACCTTC. Translated: CASSLAGSLADGYTF.

The chain is built from TRBV3-1 (or the pseudogene TRBV3-2) and TRBJ2-7; 10 nucleotides match TRBD1. With V trimmed by 9 bases and J by 0 bases, 14 bases remained unmatched. The CDR3 is 17 residues long. The germline V gene has CDR1 LGHDT and CDR2 YNNKEL (reference sequence). CDR3 DNA sequence: TGTGCCAGGGACCGGGACAGGGGAAGCGGGAGCTCCTACGAGCAGTACTTC. It translates to CARDRDRGSGSSYEQYF.

CDR3 nucleotide sequence: TGTGCCAGCAGCTTCTTGACAGAGAATGAAAAACTGTTTTTT. It codes for CASSFLTENEKLFF. The chain couples TRBV7-9 to TRBJ1-4, with a tentative D call TRBD1 (5 bases). The CDR3 has 14 amino acids. Germline V lookup: CDR1 SEHNR, CDR2 FQNEAQ (reference sequence). V was shortened by 3 bases and J by 5 bases, with 10 bases between the two germline ends.

This clone is a singleton in its sample. The chain joins TRBV19 to TRBJ1-5; D not resolved. Germline assignment: CDR1 LNHDA and CDR2 SQIVND (reference sequence). This CDR3 comprises 13 residues. V dropped 11 bases and J dropped 0 bases, with 11 bases sitting between them. Here the CDR3 reads CALTDYSNQPQHF. The CDR3 nucleotides are TGTGCCCTCACAGATTATAGCAATCAGCCCCAGCATTTT. Filled out from reference TRBV19 and TRBJ1-5, the complete variable domain reads DGGITQSPKYLFRKEGQNVTLSCEQNLNHDAMYWYRQDPGQGLRLIYYSQIVNDFQKGDIAEGYSVSREKKESFPLTVTSAQKNPTAFYLCALTDYSNQPQHFGDGTRLSIL.

The chain carries TRBV6-1 and TRBJ1-6; D not certain. The CDR3 is 14 amino acids. Trimming shortened V by 0 bases and J by 7 bases, and 7 bases separated the two germline ends. The germline V gene has CDR1 MNHNS and CDR2 SASEGT. The CDR3 spells CASSEAFENSPLHF. The CDR3 nucleotides read TGTGCCAGCAGTGAAGCATTTGAGAATTCACCCCTCCACTTT.

The chain has TRBV11-2 and TRBJ2-1; D is unclear. The CDR3 loop spans 15 amino acids. The ends were cut back, 1 base at V and 4 bases at J, with 11 bases in the middle. Germline-derived CDR1 and CDR2 are SGHAT and FQNNGV. For the CDR3, the DNA is TGTGCCAGCAGCTTAGGACACACGGTTTACAATGAGCAGTTCTTC. Translating gives CASSLGHTVYNEQFF. The full variable domain, with the rest looked up from reference TRBV11-2 and TRBJ2-1, is EAGVAQSPRYKIIEKRQSVAFWCNPISGHATLYWYQQILGQGPKLLIQFQNNGVVDDSQLPKDRFSAERLKGVDSTLKIQPAKLEDSAVYLCASSLGHTVYNEQFFGPGTRLTVL.

The rearrangement uses TRBV12-5 and TRBJ2-3, with 7 bases lining up with TRBD2. The CDR3 has 14 amino acids. V lost 7 bases, J lost 5 bases, and 9 bases stayed unmatched. CDR1 LGHNT and CDR2 FRNRAP come from the germline V gene. The CDR3 here is CASDWGRTRDTQYF. The CDR3 DNA is TGTGCTAGTGATTGGGGGAGGACTAGAGATACGCAGTATTTT.

The V gene is TRBV7-9, the J gene TRBJ1-2; the D gene is possibly TRBD1 (6 bases). The CDR3 sequence is 11 residues long. V shed 8 bases and J shed 8 bases, with 12 bases lying between them. Germline assignment: CDR1 SEHNR and CDR2 FQNEAQ (reference sequence). This CDR3 reads CASGGGPGYTF. For the CDR3, the DNA is TGTGCCAGCGGGGGGGGCCCAGGCTACACCTTC.

The chain has TRBV3-1 (or the pseudogene TRBV3-2) and TRBJ2-7; maybe TRBD1 (5 bases). Trimming shortened V by 6 bases and J by 7 bases, and 16 bases separated the two germline ends. The CDR3 contains 13 residues. Germline V CDR1 and CDR2: LGHDT, YNNKEL (reference sequence). The CDR3 loop reads CASSPTGRAEQYF. DNA for the CDR3: TGTGCCAGCAGTCCCACAGGACGAGCAGAGCAGTACTTC.

V is TRBV6-5 and J is TRBJ1-5, with TRBD1 identical over 7 bases. Germline assignment: CDR1 MNHEY and CDR2 SVGAGI. The CDR3 consists of 15 residues. With 2 bases clipped from V and 7 bases from J, the junction kept 8 bases outside the gene matches. The CDR3 DNA reads TGTGCCAGCAGTTACACGACAGGGTCTGGGCAGCCCCAGCATTTT. It yields the protein CASSYTTGSGQPQHF.

The chain recombines TRBV19 with TRBJ2-2; perhaps TRBD1 as D (6 bases). Germline CDR1 reads LNHDA; CDR2 reads SQIVND (reference sequence). Between the trimmed V and J ends, which lost 5 bases and 6 bases, there was a span of 13 bases. The CDR3 runs to 14 residues. This CDR3 is CASSVSGVPGELFF. CDR3 sequence (DNA): TGTGCCAGTAGTGTCTCAGGGGTTCCCGGGGAGCTGTTTTTT.

The rearrangement uses TRBV29-1 and TRBJ1-2; unclear D gene. The germline V gene has CDR1 SQVTM and CDR2 ANQGSEA. The CDR3 totals 11 residues. V was pared by 4 bases and J by 8 bases, with 11 bases between. CDR3 sequence (DNA): TGCAGCGTTGGGGCAGATTGGGGCTACACCTTC. This encodes CSVGADWGYTF.

The V and J genes are TRBV28 and TRBJ1-5, with a tentative D call TRBD1 (5 bases). The V end lost 7 bases, the J end lost 0 bases, and 13 bases lay between the germline ends. This CDR3 spans 15 amino acids. In germline, CDR1 is MDHEN, CDR2 SYDVKM. CDR3 protein: CASTRGANSNQPQHF. CDR3 coding DNA: TGTGCCAGCACCCGTGGGGCTAATAGCAATCAGCCCCAGCATTTT.

This chain joins TRBV29-1 and TRBJ2-7, with TRBD1 matching over 9 bases. The CDR3 spans 15 residues. Trimming cost V 2 bases and J 3 bases; bases outside gene matches: 8. Germline CDR1 SQVTM, CDR2 ANQGSEA. The CDR3 bases are TGCAGCGTTGAATTCTCTTCGGGACAGGGCTACGAGCAGTACTTC. This gives the protein CSVEFSSGQGYEQYF.

CDR3 loop: CASSEGGPSADGYTF. The CDR3 region has the DNA TGCGCCAGCTCCGAAGGGGGTCCGAGTGCTGATGGCTACACCTTC. The chain carries TRBV5-1 and TRBJ1-2; D perhaps matches TRBD1 (6 bases). The V gene lost 7 bases and the J gene lost 6 bases, with 22 bases spanning the gap. Germline V gene lookup returns CDR1 SGHRS and CDR2 YFSETQ. This CDR3 has 15 residues.

The chain uses TRBV9 and TRBJ2-1; the match to TRBD2 covers 7 bases. V dropped 3 bases and J dropped 7; count of bases not matched to a gene: 7. Germline V CDR1 and CDR2: SGDLS, YYNGEE. This CDR3 has 14 residues. CDR3 sequence: CASSGRLAGNEQFF. In DNA form, the CDR3 reads TGTGCCAGCAGCGGCAGACTAGCTGGTAATGAGCAGTTCTTC.